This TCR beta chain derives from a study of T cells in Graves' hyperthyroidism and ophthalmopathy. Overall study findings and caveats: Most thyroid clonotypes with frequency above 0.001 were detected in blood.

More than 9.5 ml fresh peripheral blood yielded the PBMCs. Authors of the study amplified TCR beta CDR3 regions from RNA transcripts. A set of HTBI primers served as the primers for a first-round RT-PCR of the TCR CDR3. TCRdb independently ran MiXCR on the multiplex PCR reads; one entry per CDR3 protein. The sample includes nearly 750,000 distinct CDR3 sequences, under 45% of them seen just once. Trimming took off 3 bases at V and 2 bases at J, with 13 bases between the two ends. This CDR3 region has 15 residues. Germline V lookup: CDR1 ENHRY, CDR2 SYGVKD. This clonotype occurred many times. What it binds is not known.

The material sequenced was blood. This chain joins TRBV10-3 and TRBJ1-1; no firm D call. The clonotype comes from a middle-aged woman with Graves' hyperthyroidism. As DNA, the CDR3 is TGTGCCATCAGTGAAGGTCAGGCCCAAAACACTGAAGCTTTCTTT. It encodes CAISEGQAQNTEAFF.